What follows are 2 T cell receptor beta chains derived from one specimen sequenced in a study of cytomegalovirus exposure and HLA in healthy donors. Researchers ran the PCR with 60 Vbeta and 13 Jbeta primers. Generated by immunoSEQ multiplex PCR, the TCRdb table keeps only in-frame clones and is missing some. The sample records about 85,000 clones, roughly 80% being singletons. The sequencing sample was made of PBMCs. The receptor source for this set is a boy younger than 18 in good health and CMV-seronegative.

V usage is TRBV27 and J usage is TRBJ1-2; D not resolved. The CDR3 loop spans 13 amino acids. CDR1 is MNHEY, CDR2 SMNVEV, per germline (reference sequence). The germline V and J ends were trimmed by 4 bases and 4 bases, with 10 bases remaining between them. CDR3 coding DNA: TGTGCCAGCAGTTCCGATCTCGGCTATGGCTACACCTTC. Translation: CASSSDLGYGYTF.

As regards this clone: The sample has other DNA sequences that encode this CDR3 too. CDR3 amino acids: CASSLSRADTQYF. DNA for the CDR3: TGTGCCAGCAGTTTATCGCGGGCAGATACGCAGTATTTT. The chain uses TRBV27 and TRBJ2-3; weak D call: TRBD2 (5 bases). Trimming took 0 bases from V and 4 from J, leaving 5 bases between them. The germline V gene has CDR1 MNHEY and CDR2 SMNVEV (reference sequence). CDR3 size: 13 residues.